The 3 T cell receptor beta chains below were found in one sample sequenced in a study of blood T cell repertoires in COVID-19. Sequencing was performed with immunoSEQ multiplex PCR; in TCRdb, only in-frame clones are kept and a portion is missing. The repertoire holds 150,000 to 200,000 clones, roughly four fifths seen once, with over 20% in the top ten. The source material was peripheral blood. The source of these receptors is a woman of 80 years or more with acute or convalescent COVID-19.

This clone was observed a handful of times. This sequence joins TRBV2 and TRBJ1-6; the match to TRBD1 covers 10 bases. After removal of 4 bases from V and 7 bases from J, the junction contained 4 bases not matched to a gene. From germline, CDR1 is SNHLY and CDR2 FYNNEI. This CDR3 is 15 amino acids long. The CDR3 DNA is TGTGCCAGCAGTGCCGACAGGGGGCAGAATTCACCCCTCCACTTT. Amino acid sequence: CASSADRGQNSPLHF.

This chain connects TRBV27 to TRBJ2-1, with a possible D match to TRBD2 (5 bases). This CDR3 contains 14 residues. Between the trimmed V and J ends, which lost 2 bases and 3 bases, there was a span of 8 bases. Germline V gives CDR1 MNHEY, CDR2 SMNVEV (reference sequence). The CDR3 DNA sequence: TGTGCCAGCAGTTTAGGACTCATCTACAATGAGCAGTTCTTC. It translates to CASSLGLIYNEQFF.

This sequence joins TRBV28 and TRBJ2-7; D not resolved. The CDR3 totals 12 residues. Germline V CDR1 and CDR2: MDHEN, SYDVKM. The V end was cut by 4 bases, the J end by 4 bases, with 8 bases between. The CDR3: CASSSSLYEQYF. As DNA, the CDR3 is TGTGCCAGCAGTTCCTCGCTATACGAGCAGTACTTC.